One and the same sample provided the 6 T cell receptor beta chains below, sequenced in a study of T-cell reconstitution after alpha-beta-depleted transplantation in children. Unique molecular identifiers were incorporated during preparation of the TCRbeta library. TCRdb reanalysed the PCR reads using MiXCR and keeps one entry per CDR3 protein. The sample records about 640,000 distinct CDR3 sequences, 10% to 15% being singletons. The input for sequencing was PBMCs, mostly from graft donor cells, taken 360 days after TCRalphabeta/CD19-depleted stem cell transplant. The source is a male patient younger than 18 who had a stem cell transplant for acute myeloid leukemia, so the T cells may come from the graft donor.

This sequence joins TRBV7-9 and TRBJ2-3; 7 bases agree with TRBD1. V lost 5 bases and J lost 4; bases outside the gene matches: 6. The CDR3 runs 14 residues. Looked up from germline, CDR1 is SEHNR and CDR2 is FQNEAQ (reference sequence). As DNA, the CDR3 is TGTGCCAGCAGCCACCGGGACAGTCCAGATACGCAGTATTTT. Translating it yields CASSHRDSPDTQYF.

V gene TRBV11-2 combines with J gene TRBJ1-3; D is perhaps TRBD1 (5 bases). This CDR3 spans 13 amino acids. Trimming pared 5 bases from V and 2 bases from J, leaving 7 bases between. Looked up from germline, CDR1 is SGHAT and CDR2 is FQNNGV. In nucleotides, the CDR3 is TGTGCCAGCAGCGGGACTACTGGAAACACCATATATTTT. Translation: CASSGTTGNTIYF.

This clonotype was seen only a few times. It may be a read error: a sequence one base away is much more abundant. The V and J genes are TRBV2 and TRBJ2-3, with TRBD2 identical over 7 bases. This CDR3 is built from 15 residues. V lost 6 bases, J lost 2 bases, and 8 bases stayed unmatched. The germline V gene has CDR1 SNHLY and CDR2 FYNNEI. CDR3 nucleotides: TGTGCCAGCAGCCCCCTAAGCGGGGTCACAGATACGCAGTATTTT. Translated: CASSPLSGVTDTQYF. The whole variable domain, remainder taken from reference TRBV2 and TRBJ2-3, is EPEVTQTPSHQVTQMGQEVILRCVPISNHLYFYWYRQILGQKVEFLVSFYNNEISEKSEIFDDQFSVERPDGSNFTLKIRSTKLEDSAMYFCASSPLSGVTDTQYFGPGTRLTVL.

The V gene is TRBV20-1, the J gene TRBJ2-4, with 13 bases identical to TRBD2. Germline V gives CDR1 DFQATT, CDR2 SNEGSKA (reference sequence). Unmatched junction bases numbered 4, after V lost 3 bases and J lost 2 bases. The CDR3 runs 16 residues. CDR3 loop: CSASGLAGEPKNIQYF. The CDR3, as DNA: TGCAGTGCTAGCGGACTAGCGGGAGAGCCCAAAAACATTCAGTACTTC.

This clonotype was counted between two and nine times. The chain has TRBV25-1 and TRBJ2-5, with 8 nucleotides matching TRBD1. Germline V gene data show CDR1 as MGHDK and CDR2 as SYGVNS. The CDR3 consists of 16 residues. J gave up 3 bases and V 0 bases, and 6 bases lay outside the gene matches. The CDR3 sequence is CASSEYWQGAKETQYF. CDR3 nucleotides: TGTGCCAGCAGTGAATATTGGCAGGGGGCGAAAGAGACCCAGTACTTC.

This clonotype was counted between two and nine times. This chain uses TRBV7-9 with TRBJ1-5; tentative D call: TRBD1 (6 bases). The germline gives CDR1 SEHNR, CDR2 FQNEAQ (reference sequence). The CDR3 is 13 residues long. Between the trimmed V and J ends, which lost 7 bases and 4 bases, there was a span of 11 bases. CDR3 residues: CASTQGLNQPQHF. For the CDR3, the DNA is TGTGCCAGCACCCAGGGGTTAAATCAGCCCCAGCATTTT.